This passage covers 26 T cell receptor beta chains from one sample sequenced in a study of cytomegalovirus exposure and HLA in healthy donors. PCR was performed using 60 Vbeta and 13 Jbeta primers. Profiled with immunoSEQ multiplex PCR; TCRdb holds only in-frame clones, not every one. Of about 150,000 clones in the sample, roughly 66% were seen once. Sequences were obtained from PBMCs. These receptors all come from a woman aged 60-70 years in good health and CMV-seronegative.

The CDR3 sequence: CASSLAGTDYGYTF. DNA of the CDR3: TGTGCCAGCTCACTGGCCGGGACTGACTATGGCTACACCTTC. The rearrangement links TRBV18 to TRBJ1-2; D is perhaps TRBD1 (5 bases). V was trimmed by 4 bases and J by 3 bases, leaving 12 bases between them. The CDR3 sequence is 14 residues long. Germline lookup yields CDR1 KGHSH and CDR2 LQKENI.

The table lists this clone with a few counts. The rearrangement joins TRBV6-1 to TRBJ2-1; tentative D call: TRBD2 (5 bases). Trimming cost V 2 bases and J 1 base, with 9 bases left between them. The CDR3 length is 15 residues. CDR1 and CDR2 from the germline V gene are MNHNS and SASEGT. This CDR3 is CASSERSGSYNEQFF. The CDR3, as DNA: TGTGCCAGCAGTGAACGTTCGGGATCCTACAATGAGCAGTTCTTC.

This chain joins TRBV28 and TRBJ1-5; unclear D gene. V lost 8 bases and J 0 bases, leaving 20 bases between the germline ends. Germline assignment: CDR1 MDHEN and CDR2 SYDVKM. CDR3 length: 17 residues. CDR3 sequence: CASRARREPYSNQPQHF. In DNA form, the CDR3 reads TGTGCCAGCCGCGCTCGAAGGGAGCCTTATAGCAATCAGCCCCAGCATTTT.

This clone came up a few times. V usage is TRBV9 and J usage is TRBJ1-6; unclear D gene. The CDR3 is 13 amino acids. Per the germline V gene, CDR1 is SGDLS and CDR2 is YYNGEE. The V end was cut by 3 bases, the J end by 13 bases, with 14 bases between. DNA for the CDR3: TGTGCCAGCAGCGCGCTTGGGGAGGCCCCCCTCCACTTT. Protein: CASSALGEAPLHF.

The chain couples TRBV6-5 to TRBJ1-1, with 7 bases matching TRBD1. The germline CDR1 and CDR2 sequences are MNHEY and SVGAGI. Trimming cost V 2 bases and J 3 bases; bases outside gene matches: 3. This CDR3 has 14 amino acids. In nucleotides, the CDR3 is TGTGCCAGCAGTTACCGACAGGGCTACACTGAAGCTTTCTTT. Its protein product is CASSYRQGYTEAFF.

The chain has TRBV5-1 and TRBJ2-7; 8 nucleotides line up with TRBD2. V lost 4 bases to trimming and J lost 2 bases; unmatched junction nucleotides: 17. The CDR3 consists of 18 residues. Germline V CDR1 and CDR2: SGHRS, YFSETQ. CDR3 in amino acids: CASSLLAGTSNRAYEQYF. In DNA, the CDR3 is TGCGCCAGCAGCCTCCTAGCCGGGACTAGTAATCGGGCCTACGAGCAGTACTTC.

The rearrangement joins TRBV19 to TRBJ1-5, with D perhaps matching TRBD1 (5 bases). Trimming stripped 7 bases from V and 4 bases from J, with 11 bases between. This CDR3 comprises 13 residues. CDR1 and CDR2 (germline): LNHDA, SQIVND (reference sequence). CDR3: CASTSGFNQPQHF. The CDR3 bases are TGTGCCAGTACCTCAGGGTTTAATCAGCCCCAGCATTTT.

This chain connects TRBV6-5 to TRBJ2-2, with a weak D call TRBD1 (6 bases). Germline CDR1 reads MNHEY; CDR2 reads SVGAGI. The CDR3 has 14 amino acids. V lost 9 bases, J lost 1 base, and 12 bases lay in between. The CDR3 DNA reads TGTGCCAGTAGACAGGCGTTGAACACCGGGGAGCTGTTTTTT. Protein sequence: CASRQALNTGELFF.

The chain is built from TRBV7-2 and TRBJ2-1, with 7 bases identical to TRBD2. The CDR3 is 15 residues long. Trimming at V came to 1 base and at J to 9 bases, leaving 9 bases not matched to a gene. Germline assignment: CDR1 SGHTA and CDR2 FQGNSA. In nucleotides, the CDR3 is TGTGCCAGCAGCTTAGTCAGCGGGATAGGCGCTGAGCAGTTCTTC. Translating gives CASSLVSGIGAEQFF.

Here the CDR3 DNA reads TGCGCCAGCACCCCGGTGATGACAGGACCCACCGGGGAGCTGTTTTTT. Amino acids: CASTPVMTGPTGELFF. The chain is built from TRBV5-1 and TRBJ2-2; D might be TRBD1 (6 bases). The CDR3 totals 16 residues. CDR1 and CDR2 (germline): SGHRS, YFSETQ. V lost 6 bases and J 4 bases, leaving 19 bases between the germline ends.

This chain joins TRBV5-1 and TRBJ1-2; D might be TRBD1 (5 bases). Trimming pared 2 bases from V and 3 bases from J, leaving 11 bases between. The germline V gene has CDR1 SGHRS and CDR2 YFSETQ. The CDR3 is made up of 14 amino acids. In DNA, the CDR3 is TGCGCCAGCAGCTTCGGAGGGACCGACTATGGCTACACCTTC. Protein sequence: CASSFGGTDYGYTF.

This clone showed up just once. The CDR3 region has the DNA TGTGCCAGCAGCTCTTCTAGTCACTTACTCGAGCAGTACTTC. It yields the protein CASSSSSHLLEQYF. This chain joins TRBV13 and TRBJ2-7, with unresolved D. This CDR3 contains 14 residues. Germline lookup yields CDR1 PRHDT and CDR2 FYEKMQ (reference sequence). The V gene lost 4 bases and the J gene lost 6 bases, with 16 bases spanning the gap.

V gene TRBV5-1 combines with J gene TRBJ2-7, with 15 bases identical to TRBD2. V shed 3 bases and J 1 base; nucleotides not matched to a gene: 2. The germline gives CDR1 SGHRS, CDR2 YFSETQ. The CDR3 is 16 amino acids. As DNA, the CDR3 is TGCGCCAGCAGCTGGGGGACTAGCGGGAGGTCCTACGAGCAGTACTTC. Amino acid sequence: CASSWGTSGRSYEQYF. Full variable domain (outside the CDR3, taken from reference TRBV5-1 and TRBJ2-7): KAGVTQTPRYLIKTRGQQVTLSCSPISGHRSVSWYQQTPGQGLQFLFEYFSETQRNKGNFPGRFSGRQFSNSRSEMNVSTLELGDSALYLCASSWGTSGRSYEQYFGPGTRLTVT.

The chain couples TRBV7-9 to TRBJ1-2; 8 bases are a match to TRBD1. This CDR3 comprises 13 residues. V was clipped by 5 bases and J by 5 bases; unmatched bases: 4. CDR1 SEHNR and CDR2 FQNEAQ come from the germline V gene (reference sequence). CDR3 nucleotide sequence: TGTGCCAGCAGCCGTCAGGGGGCTTATGGCTACACCTTC. This codes for CASSRQGAYGYTF.

The chain carries TRBV27 and TRBJ1-4; TRBD1 is a possible D gene (6 bases). With 6 bases removed from V and 6 bases from J, the gap between germline ends came to 17 bases. CDR3 length: 15 residues. Per the germline V gene, CDR1 is MNHEY and CDR2 is SMNVEV (reference sequence). The CDR3 protein is CASRMVGGLDEKLFF. In nucleotides, the CDR3 is TGTGCCAGCAGAATGGTGGGGGGGCTCGATGAAAAACTGTTTTTT.

This clone has just a few counts. The chain combines TRBV5-5 with TRBJ2-5, with 13 nucleotides matching TRBD2. V lost 6 bases, J lost 5 bases, and 10 bases stayed unmatched. CDR3 length equals 16 residues. Germline V gene data show CDR1 as SGHKS and CDR2 as YYEKEE (reference sequence). The DNA for the CDR3 is TGTGCCAGCACTTCCAGCGGACTAGCGGGAGAGGAGACCCAGTACTTC. Translation: CASTSSGLAGEETQYF. The complete variable domain, with remaining parts taken from reference TRBV5-5 and TRBJ2-5, reads DAGVTQSPTHLIKTRGQQVTLRCSPISGHKSVSWYQQVLGQGPQFIFQYYEKEERGRGNFPDRFSARQFPNYSSELNVNALLLGDSALYLCASTSSGLAGEETQYFGPGTRLLVL.

The chain employs TRBV6-5 and TRBJ2-7, with TRBD1 matching 8 bases. The CDR3 has 16 residues. With 2 bases clipped from V and 2 bases from J, the junction kept 8 bases outside the gene matches. Looked up from germline, CDR1 is MNHEY and CDR2 is SVGAGI. In DNA form, the CDR3 reads TGTGCCAGCAGTTACATTCCGGGACAGGTAACCTACGAGCAGTACTTC. Translated, it gives CASSYIPGQVTYEQYF.

The chain combines TRBV28 with TRBJ2-5; tentative D call: TRBD1 (5 bases). Germline V gene data show CDR1 as MDHEN and CDR2 as SYDVKM. Trimming stripped 2 bases from V and 2 bases from J, with 9 bases between. This CDR3 contains 14 residues. The CDR3, as DNA: TGTGCCAGCAGTTTAAATCAGGGACAAGAGACCCAGTACTTC. Its protein is CASSLNQGQETQYF.

The gene calls are TRBV5-1 and TRBJ2-5; 10 nucleotides agree with TRBD2. The J call may be incorrect, as the DNA end agrees better with TRBJ2-7. This CDR3 comprises 15 residues. Germline CDR1 SGHRS, CDR2 YFSETQ. As DNA, the CDR3 is TGCGCCAGCAGCCTCACCGGGACTAGCGAGTACGAGCAGTACTTC. Translated: CASSLTGTSEYEQYF.

Only a few counts were recorded for this clone. The CDR3 region is CASSMHQGDLSNQPQHF. The CDR3 nucleotides are TGTGCCAGTAGTATGCACCAGGGGGACCTCAGCAATCAGCCCCAGCATTTT. The chain links TRBV19 to TRBJ1-5; 7 bases align to TRBD1. Germline loops: CDR1 LNHDA, CDR2 SQIVND (reference sequence). This CDR3 has 17 amino acids. The V and J ends lost 3 bases and 1 base, in that order; junction bases with no gene match: 9.

The chain employs TRBV18 and TRBJ2-5, with a weak D call TRBD1 (6 bases). V was pared by 6 bases and J by 2 bases, with 19 bases between. This CDR3 is 16 amino acids long. Germline CDR1 and CDR2: KGHSH and LQKENI. The DNA of the CDR3 is TGTGCCAGCTCTCGCGCCGGGACAACGGAACAAGAGACCCAGTACTTC. This encodes CASSRAGTTEQETQYF. Using reference TRBV18 and TRBJ2-5 for the parts outside the CDR3, the full variable domain is NAGVMQNPRHLVRRRGQEARLRCSPMKGHSHVYWYRQLPEEGLKFMVYLQKENIIDESGMPKERFSAEFPKEGPSILRIQQVVRGDSAAYFCASSRAGTTEQETQYFGPGTRLLVL.

This chain links TRBV21-1 with TRBJ1-5; the listed D gene, TRBD1, was not tested against the DNA. TRBV21-1 is flagged as a pseudogene. CDR3 length: 11 residues. The CDR3 protein is CASSKAAPQHF. CDR3 sequence (DNA): TGTGCCAGCAGCAAAGCGGCGCCCCAGCATTTT.

The rearrangement links TRBV5-6 to TRBJ2-2; D is perhaps TRBD2 (5 bases). Trimming pared 4 bases from V and 4 bases from J, leaving 14 bases between. Germline values: CDR1 SGHDT, CDR2 YYEEEE. This CDR3 comprises 15 residues. The CDR3 DNA reads as TGTGCCAGCAGCACCGCTCCAGGACTCACCGGGGAGCTGTTTTTT. This translates into CASSTAPGLTGELFF.

The chain carries TRBV21-1 and TRBJ2-1; the D call in the table, TRBD2, was not verified against the DNA. TRBV21-1 is a listed pseudogene. This CDR3 spans 14 amino acids. CDR3 protein: CASSKLFRFNEQFF. The CDR3 region has the DNA TGTGCCAGCAGCAAACTGTTTCGGTTTAATGAGCAGTTCTTC.

The J gene is TRBJ1-6, the V gene TRBV2; 9 nucleotides agree with TRBD1. This CDR3 comprises 14 residues. V lost 6 bases to trimming and J lost 8 bases; unmatched junction nucleotides: 5. Germline CDR1 SNHLY, CDR2 FYNNEI. CDR3 sequence reads: CASSLGTGHSPLHF. In DNA form, the CDR3 reads TGTGCCAGCAGCCTCGGGACAGGGCATTCACCCCTCCACTTT. Full variable domain (remainder filled in from reference TRBV2 and TRBJ1-6): EPEVTQTPSHQVTQMGQEVILRCVPISNHLYFYWYRQILGQKVEFLVSFYNNEISEKSEIFDDQFSVERPDGSNFTLKIRSTKLEDSAMYFCASSLGTGHSPLHFGNGTRLTVT.

The count of this clone is one. The chain recombines TRBV19 with TRBJ2-7, with D possibly TRBD1 on 6 matching bases. V lost 3 bases and J lost 3, with 12 bases in between. Germline CDR1 reads LNHDA; CDR2 reads SQIVND (reference sequence). The CDR3 is made up of 14 amino acids. CDR3 DNA: TGTGCCAGTAGTATCGGGACATCCAACTACGAGCAGTACTTC. It codes for CASSIGTSNYEQYF. Full variable domain (missing parts from reference TRBV19 and TRBJ2-7): DGGITQSPKYLFRKEGQNVTLSCEQNLNHDAMYWYRQDPGQGLRLIYYSQIVNDFQKGDIAEGYSVSREKKESFPLTVTSAQKNPTAFYLCASSIGTSNYEQYFGPGTRLTVT.